These T cell receptor beta chains were read from a single sample in a study of blood T cell repertoires in COVID-19. The assay was immunoSEQ multiplex PCR, and TCRdb's table has in-frame clones only and misses some. The data show 200,000 to 250,000 clones, approximately 86% seen once. Sequenced: PBMCs or T cells enriched from blood (not recorded which). The receptors here all came from a woman aged 45-59 years with acute COVID-19. CDR3s include the opening cysteine and the closing phenylalanine or tryptophan.

CDR3 length,V gene,CDR3 protein
16,TRBV27,CASSSSQGPLSYGYTF
17,TRBV7-9,CASSLGGTSGRVGEQYF
16,TRBV9,CASSATGTGVRRGYTF
14,TRBV28,CASSSGQGWYGYTF
16,TRBV7-3,CASSPPLSAEAETQYF
14,TRBV30,CAWRRNSYNSPLHF
19,TRBV28,CASSLYRGRAGGRRYEQYF
13,TRBV9,CASSVSSDNEQFF
13,TRBV7-2,CASSITSAGELFF
14,TRBV27,CASSLSAPSYEQYF
15,TRBV6-5,CASSYAGTSGYEQYF
11,TRBV12-3/TRBV12-4,CASSANSGGFF
13,TRBV28,CASTPPSGVGYTF
16,TRBV5-4,CASSLGGLAHTGELFF
17,TRBV9,CASSVDRRDRTGNTIYF
18,TRBV7-9,CASSSGRKGQGHNYGYTF
15,TRBV5-5,CASSLVRGRTGELFF
14,TRBV5-1,CASSLVGTGAEAFF
16,TRBV19,CASSTWGGRGTDTQYF
16,TRBV7-9,CASSPPQGLAKNIQYF
13,TRBV9,CASSGRVNTEAFF
17,TRBV9,CASSVHSGTSGTYEQFF